A single sample is the source of the 5 T cell receptor beta chains below, sequenced in a study of T cell repertoires in cytomegalovirus infection. TCRdb ran MiXCR on the reads and lists one entry per CDR3 protein. The sample yields roughly 730,000 distinct CDR3 sequences, roughly 30% seen once. Their recognized antigens are unknown. The specimen was cultured PBMCs, collected from culture after CMV antigen stimulation. These receptors originate from a human donor in good health (CMV status not recorded). Some clones in this sample may be carry-over from other donors' samples.

This clonotype was counted a few times. The chain is built from TRBV4-2 and TRBJ2-1; D may correspond to TRBD1 or TRBD2 (6 bases each). CDR1 and CDR2 from the germline V gene are LGHNA and YNFKEQ. The CDR3 runs 15 residues. Trimming stripped 1 base from V and 4 bases from J, with 11 bases between. The CDR3 nucleotides are TGTGCCAGCAGCCAAGGGGGGGCCAGGTACAATGAGCAGTTCTTC. It codes for CASSQGGARYNEQFF.

The V call is TRBV6-2 or TRBV6-3, the J call TRBJ2-3; D remains ambiguous. Germline V lookup: CDR1 MNHEY, CDR2 SVGEGT. Trimming took off 2 bases at V and 6 bases at J, with 6 bases between the two ends. CDR3 length: 12 amino acids. CDR3 DNA: TGTGCCAGCAGTTACACCCCCGATACGCAGTATTTT. Encoded protein: CASSYTPDTQYF.

This clonotype was picked up a small number of times. This chain links TRBV7-7 with TRBJ2-5; perhaps TRBD2 as D (6 bases). The CDR3 runs to 14 residues. Trimming pared 2 bases from V and 5 bases from J, leaving 12 bases between. CDR1 SSHAT and CDR2 FNYEAQ come from the germline V gene (reference sequence). CDR3 protein: CASSLWGVDETQYF. For the CDR3, the DNA is TGTGCCAGCAGCTTATGGGGGGTTGACGAGACCCAGTACTTC.

This clonotype was recorded many times. This chain joins TRBV7-8 and TRBJ1-2; D is possibly TRBD1 (5 bases). The V end was cut by 4 bases, the J end by 4 bases, with 16 bases between. This CDR3 is built from 15 residues. From germline, CDR1 is SGHVS and CDR2 FQNEAQ. The CDR3 DNA reads as TGTGCCAGCAGCTCTCAGGGTGTTTCGATCTATGGCTACACCTTC. It is translated as CASSSQGVSIYGYTF.

This clonotype has ten or more counts. V is TRBV7-2 and J is TRBJ2-3, with D perhaps assigned TRBD1 or TRBD2 (5 bases each). CDR1 is SGHTA and CDR2 is FQGNSA in the germline V gene. Trimming cost V 1 base and J 2 bases, with 10 bases left between them. CDR3 length equals 15 residues. CDR3 bases: TGTGCCAGCAGCTTAGTTGGGGGTACCACAGATACGCAGTATTTT. Residues: CASSLVGGTTDTQYF.